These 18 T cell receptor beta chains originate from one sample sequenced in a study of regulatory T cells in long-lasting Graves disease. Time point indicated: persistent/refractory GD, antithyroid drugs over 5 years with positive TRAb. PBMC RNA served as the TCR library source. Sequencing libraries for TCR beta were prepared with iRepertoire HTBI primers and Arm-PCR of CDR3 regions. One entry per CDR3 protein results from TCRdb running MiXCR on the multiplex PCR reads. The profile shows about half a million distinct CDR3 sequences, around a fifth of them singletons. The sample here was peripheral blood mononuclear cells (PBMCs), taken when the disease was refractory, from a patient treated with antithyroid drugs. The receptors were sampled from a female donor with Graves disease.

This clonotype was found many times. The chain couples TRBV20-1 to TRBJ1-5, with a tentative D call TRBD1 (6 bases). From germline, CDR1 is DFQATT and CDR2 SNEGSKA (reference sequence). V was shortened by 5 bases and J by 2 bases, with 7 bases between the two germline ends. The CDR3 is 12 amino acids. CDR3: CSASGGNQPQHF. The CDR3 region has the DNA TGCAGTGCTTCAGGGGGCAATCAGCCCCAGCATTTT.

The CDR3 loop is CASSFTPGQRLYEQYF. The CDR3 DNA is TGCGCCAGCAGCTTTACTCCGGGACAGAGACTCTACGAGCAGTACTTC. This rearrangement joins TRBV5-1 to TRBJ2-7; 7 bases map to TRBD1. Germline V CDR1 and CDR2: SGHRS, YFSETQ. Trimming at V came to 2 bases and at J to 3 bases, leaving 11 bases not matched to a gene. The CDR3 extends over 16 amino acids. The variable domain in full, with the rest retrieved from reference TRBV5-1 and TRBJ2-7, is KAGVTQTPRYLIKTRGQQVTLSCSPISGHRSVSWYQQTPGQGLQFLFEYFSETQRNKGNFPGRFSGRQFSNSRSEMNVSTLELGDSALYLCASSFTPGQRLYEQYFGPGTRLTVT.

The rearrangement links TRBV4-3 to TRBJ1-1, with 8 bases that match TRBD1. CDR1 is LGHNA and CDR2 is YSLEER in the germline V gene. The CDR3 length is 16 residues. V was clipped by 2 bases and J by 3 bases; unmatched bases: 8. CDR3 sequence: CASSQLLTGADTEAFF. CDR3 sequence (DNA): TGCGCCAGCAGCCAACTGCTGACAGGGGCGGACACTGAAGCTTTCTTT.

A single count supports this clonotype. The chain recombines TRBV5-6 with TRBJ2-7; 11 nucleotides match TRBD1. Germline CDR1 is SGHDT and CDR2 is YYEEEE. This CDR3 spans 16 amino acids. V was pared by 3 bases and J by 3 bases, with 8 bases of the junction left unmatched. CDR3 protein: CASSYISGTGGYEQYF. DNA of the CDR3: TGTGCCAGCAGCTACATCTCCGGGACAGGGGGCTACGAGCAGTACTTC.

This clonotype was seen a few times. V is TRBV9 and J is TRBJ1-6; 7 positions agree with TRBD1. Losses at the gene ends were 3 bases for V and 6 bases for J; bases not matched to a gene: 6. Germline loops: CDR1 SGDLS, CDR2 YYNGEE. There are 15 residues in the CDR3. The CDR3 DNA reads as TGTGCCAGCAGCGCTACGGGACAGACTAATTCACCCCTCCACTTT. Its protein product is CASSATGQTNSPLHF.

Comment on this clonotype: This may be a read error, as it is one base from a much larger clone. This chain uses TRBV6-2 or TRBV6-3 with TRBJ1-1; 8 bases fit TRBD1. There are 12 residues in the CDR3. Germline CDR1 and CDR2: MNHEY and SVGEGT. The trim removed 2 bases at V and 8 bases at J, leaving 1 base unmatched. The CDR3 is CASSYGDREAFF. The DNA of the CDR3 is TGTGCCAGCAGTTACGGGGACAGGGAAGCTTTCTTT.

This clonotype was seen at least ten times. The CDR3 nucleotides read TGTGCCACCAGCACCTTAGGGGGGGGCGAGACCCAGTACTTC. The encoded protein is CATSTLGGGETQYF. The rearrangement joins TRBV15 to TRBJ2-5; tentative D call: TRBD2 (7 bases). V dropped 4 bases and J dropped 5 bases, with 14 bases sitting between them. From germline, CDR1 is LNHNV and CDR2 YYDKDF (reference sequence). CDR3 size: 14 residues.

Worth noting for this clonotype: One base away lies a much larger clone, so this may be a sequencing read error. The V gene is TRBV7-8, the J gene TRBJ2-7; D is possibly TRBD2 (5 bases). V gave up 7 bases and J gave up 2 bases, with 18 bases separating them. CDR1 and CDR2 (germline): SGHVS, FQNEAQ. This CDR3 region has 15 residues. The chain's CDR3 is CASTLRGGVTYEQYF. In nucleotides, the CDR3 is TGTGCCAGCACCCTACGGGGTGGCGTAACCTACGAGCAGTACTTC.

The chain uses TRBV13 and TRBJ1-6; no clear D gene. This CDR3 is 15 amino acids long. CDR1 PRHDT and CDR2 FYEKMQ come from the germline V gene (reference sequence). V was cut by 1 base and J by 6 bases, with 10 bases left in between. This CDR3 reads CASSLETALNSPLHF. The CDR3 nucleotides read TGTGCCAGCAGCTTAGAAACCGCACTTAATTCACCCCTCCACTTT.

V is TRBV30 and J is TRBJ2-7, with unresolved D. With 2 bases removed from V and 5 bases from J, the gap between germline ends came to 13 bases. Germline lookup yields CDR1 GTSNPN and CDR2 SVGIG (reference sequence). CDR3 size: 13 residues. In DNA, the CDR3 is TGTGCCTGGAGTCGGGCGAGCGTGAACGAGCAGTACTTC. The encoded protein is CAWSRASVNEQYF.

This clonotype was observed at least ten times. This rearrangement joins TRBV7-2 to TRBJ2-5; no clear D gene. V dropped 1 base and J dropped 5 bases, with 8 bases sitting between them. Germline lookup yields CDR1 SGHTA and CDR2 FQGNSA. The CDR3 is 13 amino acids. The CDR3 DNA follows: TGTGCCAGCAGCTTAGTGCTTGGGGAGACCCAGTACTTC. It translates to CASSLVLGETQYF.

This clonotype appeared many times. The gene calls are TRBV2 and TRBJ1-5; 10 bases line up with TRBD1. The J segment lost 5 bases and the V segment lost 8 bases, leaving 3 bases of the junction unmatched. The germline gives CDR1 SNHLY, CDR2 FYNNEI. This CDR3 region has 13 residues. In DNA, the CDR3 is TGTGCCAGCGCAGGACAGGGGGATCAGCCCCAGCATTTT. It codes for CASAGQGDQPQHF.

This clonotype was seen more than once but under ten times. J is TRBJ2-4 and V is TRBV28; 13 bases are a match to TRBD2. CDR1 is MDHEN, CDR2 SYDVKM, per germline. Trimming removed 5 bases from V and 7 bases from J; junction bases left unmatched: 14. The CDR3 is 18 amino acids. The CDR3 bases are TGTGCCAGCAGTCCCTCGGGACTAGCGGGAAGGTGGGGGAACATTCAGTACTTC. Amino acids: CASSPSGLAGRWGNIQYF. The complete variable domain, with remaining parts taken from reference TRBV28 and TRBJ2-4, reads DVKVTQSSRYLVKRTGEKVFLECVQDMDHENMFWYRQDPGLGLRLIYFSYDVKMKEKGDIPEGYSVSREKKERFSLILESASTNQTSMYLCASSPSGLAGRWGNIQYFGAGTRLSVL.

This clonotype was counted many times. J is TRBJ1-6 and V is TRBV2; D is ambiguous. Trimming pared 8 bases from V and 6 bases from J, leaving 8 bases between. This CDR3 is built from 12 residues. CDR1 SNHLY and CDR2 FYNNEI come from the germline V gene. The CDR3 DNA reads TGTGCCAGCGGACTGAGTAATTCACCCCTCCACTTT. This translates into CASGLSNSPLHF.

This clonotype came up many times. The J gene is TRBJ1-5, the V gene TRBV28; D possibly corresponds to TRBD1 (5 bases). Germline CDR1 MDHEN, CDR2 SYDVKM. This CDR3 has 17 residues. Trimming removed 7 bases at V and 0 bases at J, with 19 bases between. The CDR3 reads CASTFTGTVLSNQPQHF. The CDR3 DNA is TGTGCCAGCACTTTTACCGGGACGGTACTTAGCAATCAGCCCCAGCATTTT.

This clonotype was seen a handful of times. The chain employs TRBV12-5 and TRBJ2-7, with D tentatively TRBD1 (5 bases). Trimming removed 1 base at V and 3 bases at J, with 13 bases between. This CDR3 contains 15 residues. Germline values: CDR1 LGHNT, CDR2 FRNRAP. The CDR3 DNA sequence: TGTGCTAGTGGTTTGGAGTCAGGGTTGGTCTACGAGCAGTACTTC. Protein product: CASGLESGLVYEQYF.

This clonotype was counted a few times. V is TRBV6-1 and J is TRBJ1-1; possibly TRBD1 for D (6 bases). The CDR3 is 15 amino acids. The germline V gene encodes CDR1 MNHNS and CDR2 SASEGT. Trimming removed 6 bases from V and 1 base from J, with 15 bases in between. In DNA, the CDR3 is TGTGCCAGCAGACCGGACAGAACAGCGAACACTGAAGCTTTCTTT. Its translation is CASRPDRTANTEAFF.

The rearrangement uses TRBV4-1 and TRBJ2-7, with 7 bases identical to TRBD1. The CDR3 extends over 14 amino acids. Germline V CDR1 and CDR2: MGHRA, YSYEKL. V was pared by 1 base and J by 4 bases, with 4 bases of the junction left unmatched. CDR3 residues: CASSQVTGEYEQYF. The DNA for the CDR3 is TGCGCCAGCAGCCAAGTCACAGGGGAATACGAGCAGTACTTC.